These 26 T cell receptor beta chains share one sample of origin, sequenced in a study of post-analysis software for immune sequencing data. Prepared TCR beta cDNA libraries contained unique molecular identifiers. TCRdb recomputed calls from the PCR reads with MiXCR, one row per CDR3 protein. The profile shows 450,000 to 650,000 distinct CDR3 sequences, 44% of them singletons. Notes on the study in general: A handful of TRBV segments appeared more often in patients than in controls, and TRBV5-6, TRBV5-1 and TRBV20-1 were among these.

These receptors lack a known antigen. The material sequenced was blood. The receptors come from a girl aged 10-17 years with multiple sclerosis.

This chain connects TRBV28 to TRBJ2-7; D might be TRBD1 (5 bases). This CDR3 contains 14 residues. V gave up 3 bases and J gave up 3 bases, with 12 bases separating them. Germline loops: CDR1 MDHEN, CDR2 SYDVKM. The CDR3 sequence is CASSFSTGNYEQYF. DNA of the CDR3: TGTGCCAGCAGTTTTAGTACAGGAAACTACGAGCAGTACTTC.

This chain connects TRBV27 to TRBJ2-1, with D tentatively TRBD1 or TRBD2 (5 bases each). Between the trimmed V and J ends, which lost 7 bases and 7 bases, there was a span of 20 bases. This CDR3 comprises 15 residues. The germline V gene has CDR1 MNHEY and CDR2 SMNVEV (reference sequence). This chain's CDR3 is CASTLGPRGMNEQFF. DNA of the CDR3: TGTGCCAGCACACTAGGGCCACGGGGCATGAATGAGCAGTTCTTC.

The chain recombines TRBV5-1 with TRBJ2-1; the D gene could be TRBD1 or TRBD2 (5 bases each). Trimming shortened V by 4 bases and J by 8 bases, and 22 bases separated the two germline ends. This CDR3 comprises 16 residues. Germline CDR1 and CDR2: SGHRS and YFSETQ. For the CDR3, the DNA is TGCGCCAGCAGCCCAGAGGGGTACCCCCTTTCAGATGAGCAGTTCTTC. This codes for CASSPEGYPLSDEQFF.

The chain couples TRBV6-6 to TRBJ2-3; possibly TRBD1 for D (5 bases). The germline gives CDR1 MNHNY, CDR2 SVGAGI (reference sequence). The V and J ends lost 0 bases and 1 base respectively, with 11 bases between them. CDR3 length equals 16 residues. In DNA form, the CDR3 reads TGTGCCAGCAGTTACTCGAGAACAGGACGCACAGATACGCAGTATTTT. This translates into CASSYSRTGRTDTQYF.

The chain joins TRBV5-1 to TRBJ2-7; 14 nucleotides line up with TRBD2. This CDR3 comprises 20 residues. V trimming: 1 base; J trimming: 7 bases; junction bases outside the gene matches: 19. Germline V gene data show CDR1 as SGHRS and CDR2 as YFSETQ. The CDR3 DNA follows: TGCGCCAGCAGCTTGACCCCTGGACTAGCGGGAGGCAGCTCCTACAATGAGCAGTACTTC. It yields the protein CASSLTPGLAGGSSYNEQYF.

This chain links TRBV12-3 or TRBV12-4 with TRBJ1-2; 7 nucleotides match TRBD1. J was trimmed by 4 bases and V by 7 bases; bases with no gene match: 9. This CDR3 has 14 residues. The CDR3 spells CASTLGRGLYGYTF. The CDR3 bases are TGTGCCAGCACCTTGGGGAGGGGGCTCTATGGCTACACCTTC.

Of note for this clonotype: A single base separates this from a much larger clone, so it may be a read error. For the CDR3, the DNA is TGTGCCAGCAGTGACTCTAGCGGGGGGCCAGATACGCAGTATTTT. This codes for CASSDSSGGPDTQYF. J is TRBJ2-3 and V is TRBV6-4; 10 bases are shared with TRBD2. CDR1 and CDR2 (germline): MRHNA, SNTAGT. The CDR3 consists of 15 residues. V gave up 0 bases and J gave up 4 bases; unmatched junction bases: 1.

The CDR3 sequence: CASSLGAGPHSYEQYF. As DNA, the CDR3 is TGTGCCAGCAGCTTAGGCGCAGGACCGCACTCCTACGAGCAGTACTTC. The gene calls are TRBV7-2 and TRBJ2-7, with D unclear. Trimming took off 1 base at V and 0 bases at J, with 13 bases between the two ends. There are 16 residues in the CDR3. Germline CDR1 SGHTA, CDR2 FQGNSA. The full variable domain, rest sourced from reference TRBV7-2 and TRBJ2-7, is GAGVSQSPSNKVTEKGKDVELRCDPISGHTALYWYRQSLGQGLEFLIYFQGNSAPDKSGLPSDRFSAERTGGSVSTLTIQRTQQEDSAVYLCASSLGAGPHSYEQYFGPGTRLTVT.

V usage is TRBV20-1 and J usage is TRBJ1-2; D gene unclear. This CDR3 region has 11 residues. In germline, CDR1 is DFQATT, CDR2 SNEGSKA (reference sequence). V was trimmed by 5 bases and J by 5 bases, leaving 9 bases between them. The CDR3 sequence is CSADGGYGYTF. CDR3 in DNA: TGCAGTGCTGATGGCGGGTATGGCTACACCTTC.

The CDR3 DNA reads TGTGCCAGTATAATAGATACGCAGTATTTT. It encodes CASIIDTQYF. This chain links TRBV19 with TRBJ2-3; D not certain. The CDR3 is 10 amino acids. Per the germline V gene, CDR1 is LNHDA and CDR2 is SQIVND (reference sequence). Trimming removed 7 bases at V and 5 bases at J, with 4 bases between.

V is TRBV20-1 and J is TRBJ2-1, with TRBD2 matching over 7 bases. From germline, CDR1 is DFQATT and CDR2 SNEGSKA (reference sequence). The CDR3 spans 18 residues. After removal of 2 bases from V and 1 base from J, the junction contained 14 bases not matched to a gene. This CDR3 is CSARPRRKKRGSYNEQFF. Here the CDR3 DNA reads TGCAGTGCTAGACCCCGGCGGAAAAAGCGGGGATCCTACAATGAGCAGTTCTTC.

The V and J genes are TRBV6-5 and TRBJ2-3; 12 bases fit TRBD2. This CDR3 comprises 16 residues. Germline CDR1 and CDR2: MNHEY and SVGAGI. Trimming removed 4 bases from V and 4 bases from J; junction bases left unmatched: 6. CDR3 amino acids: CASSSRLAGDADTQYF. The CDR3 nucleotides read TGTGCCAGCAGTTCGAGACTAGCGGGAGATGCAGATACGCAGTATTTT.

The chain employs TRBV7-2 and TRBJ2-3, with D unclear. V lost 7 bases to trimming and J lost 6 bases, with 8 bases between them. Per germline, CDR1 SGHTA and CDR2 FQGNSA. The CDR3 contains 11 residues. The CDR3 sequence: CASKQADTQYF. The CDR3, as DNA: TGTGCCAGCAAGCAAGCGGATACGCAGTATTTT.

The CDR3 loop reads CASSIGAEAYEQYF. In nucleotides, the CDR3 is TGTGCCAGCAGTATAGGGGCGGAGGCCTACGAGCAGTACTTC. This chain links TRBV28 with TRBJ2-7; D is perhaps TRBD1 or TRBD2 (5 bases each). Germline V gene data show CDR1 as MDHEN and CDR2 as SYDVKM. V was clipped by 5 bases and J by 2 bases, with 13 bases between them. The CDR3 spans 14 residues.

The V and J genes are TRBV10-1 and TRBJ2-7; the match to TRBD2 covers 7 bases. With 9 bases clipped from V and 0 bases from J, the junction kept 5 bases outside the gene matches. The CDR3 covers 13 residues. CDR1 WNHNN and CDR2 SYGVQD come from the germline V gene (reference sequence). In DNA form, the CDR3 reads TGCGCCAGATGGGGGAGGGACTCCTACGAGCAGTACTTC. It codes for CARWGRDSYEQYF.

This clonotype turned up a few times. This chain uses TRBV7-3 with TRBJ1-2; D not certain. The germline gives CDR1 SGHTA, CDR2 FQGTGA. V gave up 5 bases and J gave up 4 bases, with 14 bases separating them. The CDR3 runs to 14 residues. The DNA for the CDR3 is TGTGCCAGCAGCCCCGGAGCCTCTCCCTATGGCTACACCTTC. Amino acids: CASSPGASPYGYTF.

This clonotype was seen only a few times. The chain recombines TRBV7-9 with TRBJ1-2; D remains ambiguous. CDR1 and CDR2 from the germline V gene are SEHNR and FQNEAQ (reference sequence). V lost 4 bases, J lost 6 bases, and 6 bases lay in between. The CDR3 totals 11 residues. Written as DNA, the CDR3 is TGTGCCAGCAGCTCTATTCATGGCTACACCTTC. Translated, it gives CASSSIHGYTF.

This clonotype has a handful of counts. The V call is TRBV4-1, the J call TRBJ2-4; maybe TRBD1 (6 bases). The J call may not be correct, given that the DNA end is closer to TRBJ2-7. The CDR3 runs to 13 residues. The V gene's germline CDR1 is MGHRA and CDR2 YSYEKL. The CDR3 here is CASSQADSDEQYF. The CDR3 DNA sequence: TGCGCCAGCAGCCAAGCGGACAGCGACGAGCAGTACTTC.

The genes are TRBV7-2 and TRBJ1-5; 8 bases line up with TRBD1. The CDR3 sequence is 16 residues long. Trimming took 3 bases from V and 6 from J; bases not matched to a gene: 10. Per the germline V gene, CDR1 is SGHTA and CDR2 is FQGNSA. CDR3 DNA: TGTGCCAGCAGCTTTCTCCCGACAGGGGTGGGTCAGCCCCAGCATTTT. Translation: CASSFLPTGVGQPQHF.

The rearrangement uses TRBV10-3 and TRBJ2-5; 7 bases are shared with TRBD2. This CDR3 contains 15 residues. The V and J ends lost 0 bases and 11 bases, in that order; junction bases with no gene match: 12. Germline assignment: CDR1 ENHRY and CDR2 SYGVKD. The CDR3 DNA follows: TGTGCCATCAGTGAGTCGCGGGAGACGCACAATGAGCAGTACTTC. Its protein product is CAISESRETHNEQYF.

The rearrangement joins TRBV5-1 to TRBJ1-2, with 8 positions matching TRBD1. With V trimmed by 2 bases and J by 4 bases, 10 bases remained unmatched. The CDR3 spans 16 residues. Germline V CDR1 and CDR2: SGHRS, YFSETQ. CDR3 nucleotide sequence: TGCGCCAGCAGCTTAACAGGGGGTCGAGGGCTCTATGGCTACACCTTC. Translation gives CASSLTGGRGLYGYTF.

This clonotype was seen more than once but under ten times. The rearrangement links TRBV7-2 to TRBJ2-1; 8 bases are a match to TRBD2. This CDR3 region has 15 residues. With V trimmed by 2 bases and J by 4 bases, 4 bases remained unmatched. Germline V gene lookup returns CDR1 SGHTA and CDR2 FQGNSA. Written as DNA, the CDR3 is TGTGCCAGCAGCTTATTTGCGGGGGGTTACAATGAGCAGTTCTTC. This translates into CASSLFAGGYNEQFF.

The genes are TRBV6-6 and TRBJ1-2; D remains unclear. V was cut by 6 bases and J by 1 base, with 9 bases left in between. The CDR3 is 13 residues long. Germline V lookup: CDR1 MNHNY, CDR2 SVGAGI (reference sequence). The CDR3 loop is CASSMDGNYGYTF. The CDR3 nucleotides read TGTGCCAGCAGCATGGACGGTAACTATGGCTACACCTTC.

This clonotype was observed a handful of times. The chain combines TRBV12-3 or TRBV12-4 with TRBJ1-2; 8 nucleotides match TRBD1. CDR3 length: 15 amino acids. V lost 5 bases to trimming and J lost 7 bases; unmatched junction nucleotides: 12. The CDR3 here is CASSPTLYRGVGYTF. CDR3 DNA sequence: TGTGCCAGCAGTCCGACGCTTTACAGGGGGGTTGGCTACACCTTC.

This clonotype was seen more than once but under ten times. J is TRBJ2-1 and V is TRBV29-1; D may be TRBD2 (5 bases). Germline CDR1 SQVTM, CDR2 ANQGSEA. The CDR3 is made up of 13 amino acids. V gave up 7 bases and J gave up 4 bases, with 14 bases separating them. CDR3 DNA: TGCAGCGCAGCGGACCCTAAATACAATGAGCAGTTCTTC. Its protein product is CSAADPKYNEQFF.

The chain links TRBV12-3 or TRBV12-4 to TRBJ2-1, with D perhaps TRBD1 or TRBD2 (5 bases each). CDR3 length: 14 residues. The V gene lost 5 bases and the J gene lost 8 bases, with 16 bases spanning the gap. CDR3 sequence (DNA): TGTGCCAGCAGTCTGGGACCCCCTGTGCATGAGCAGTTCTTC. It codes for CASSLGPPVHEQFF.